The 30 T cell receptor beta chains below come from one sample, sequenced in a study of regulatory T cells in long-lasting Graves disease. As for time point: persistent/refractory GD, antithyroid drugs over 5 years with positive TRAb. Following extraction of RNA from PBMCs, that RNA was used to make the TCR library. Relying on iRepertoire HTBI primers and Arm-PCR of CDR3 regions, the team built TCR beta libraries. MiXCR, run by TCRdb on the multiplex PCR reads, gives a single entry per CDR3 protein. The sample shows about 470,000 distinct CDR3 sequences, roughly 21% of them seen only once. This sample comprised peripheral blood mononuclear cells (PBMCs), obtained when the disease was refractory, from a patient treated with antithyroid drugs. These receptors were collected from a female donor with Graves disease.

J is TRBJ1-1 and V is TRBV5-1; 7 bases align to TRBD1. The germline V gene encodes CDR1 SGHRS and CDR2 YFSETQ. The CDR3 is 15 residues long. Trimming removed 0 bases from V and 4 bases from J; junction bases left unmatched: 6. CDR3 bases: TGCGCCAGCAGCTTGGCCTTAACAGGGGCCACTGAAGCTTTCTTT. Protein sequence: CASSLALTGATEAFF.

This clonotype occurred a few times. The V and J genes are TRBV5-6 and TRBJ2-4, with D tentatively TRBD1 (6 bases). The CDR3 sequence is 15 residues long. The V end was cut by 2 bases, the J end by 1 base, with 10 bases between. Looked up from germline, CDR1 is SGHDT and CDR2 is YYEEEE. CDR3 sequence: CASSLVRGAKNIQYF. The CDR3 nucleotides are TGTGCCAGCAGCTTAGTGAGGGGGGCCAAAAACATTCAGTACTTC.

This clonotype was seen ten or more times. The chain couples TRBV15 to TRBJ1-5; TRBD1 is a possible D gene (6 bases). Germline V gene data show CDR1 as LNHNV and CDR2 as YYDKDF (reference sequence). The CDR3 contains 12 residues. V lost 4 bases to trimming and J lost 6 bases, with 7 bases between them. The CDR3: CATSKQGQPQHF. The CDR3 DNA sequence: TGTGCCACCAGCAAACAGGGTCAGCCCCAGCATTTT. The variable domain in full, with the rest retrieved from reference TRBV15 and TRBJ1-5, is DAMVIQNPRYQVTQFGKPVTLSCSQTLNHNVMYWYQQKSSQAPKLLFHYYDKDFNNEADTPDNFQSRRPNTSFCFLDIRSPGLGDTAMYLCATSKQGQPQHFGDGTRLSIL.

This clonotype was detected many times. The V call is TRBV7-2, the J call TRBJ2-7; 12 bases are shared with TRBD1. V lost 5 bases, J lost 6 bases, and 8 bases stayed unmatched. The germline V gene has CDR1 SGHTA and CDR2 FQGNSA. The CDR3 is 15 amino acids. This CDR3 reads CASSLYWDRGLEQYF. CDR3 coding DNA: TGTGCCAGCAGCCTCTATTGGGACAGGGGGCTCGAGCAGTACTTC.

The V gene is TRBV27, the J gene TRBJ1-5, with D perhaps matching TRBD1 (6 bases). Trimming took 8 bases from V and 7 from J, leaving 24 bases between them. The CDR3 is 16 amino acids. Germline CDR1 reads MNHEY; CDR2 reads SMNVEV (reference sequence). CDR3 region: CASSPLRNREGQPQHF. DNA for the CDR3: TGTGCCAGCTCCCCGTTGAGGAACAGGGAAGGACAGCCCCAGCATTTT.

The rearrangement uses TRBV19 and TRBJ1-5; 9 nucleotides agree with TRBD1. CDR3 length equals 16 residues. The germline CDR1 and CDR2 sequences are LNHDA and SQIVND (reference sequence). The V gene end was trimmed by 6 bases and the J gene end by 5 bases; junction bases not matched to a gene: 11. CDR3 DNA: TGTGCCAGTAGATCTCCGGGACAGGGAGGCCATCAGCCCCAGCATTTT. It specifies CASRSPGQGGHQPQHF.

This rearrangement joins TRBV3-1 to TRBJ1-6; no firm D call. The CDR3 is 14 amino acids. Trimming cost V 3 bases and J 7 bases, with 10 bases left between them. Germline V gene data show CDR1 as LGHDT and CDR2 as YNNKEL (reference sequence). This CDR3 reads CASSQGRGNSPLHF. The CDR3 coding sequence is TGTGCCAGCAGCCAGGGGAGAGGGAATTCACCCCTCCACTTT. The full variable domain, completed using reference TRBV3-1 and TRBJ1-6, is DTAVSQTPKYLVTQMGNDKSIKCEQNLGHDTMYWYKQDSKKFLKIMFSYNNKELIINETVPNRFSPKSPDKAHLNLHINSLELGDSAVYFCASSQGRGNSPLHFGNGTRLTVT.

Worth noting for this clonotype: With a much larger clone just one base away, this may be a read error. The CDR3 nucleotides read TGTGCCAGCAGCCCCCCGGGACAGCACACCTATGGCTACACCTTC. Translated: CASSPPGQHTYGYTF. The chain joins TRBV7-2 to TRBJ1-2, with 7 bases fitting TRBD1. The trim removed 5 bases at V and 4 bases at J, leaving 10 bases unmatched. CDR3 length: 15 amino acids. Germline V lookup: CDR1 SGHTA, CDR2 FQGNSA.

There are many counts of this clonotype. The rearrangement links TRBV15 to TRBJ2-4, with D possibly matching TRBD2 (6 bases). The germline CDR1 and CDR2 sequences are LNHNV and YYDKDF (reference sequence). V was clipped by 0 bases and J by 6 bases, with 15 bases between them. The CDR3 spans 16 residues. CDR3 sequence reads: CATSREEGPFGNIQYF. The DNA of the CDR3 is TGTGCCACCAGCAGAGAGGAGGGCCCCTTTGGAAACATTCAGTACTTC.

V is TRBV19 and J is TRBJ1-1; D is unresolved. The V and J ends lost 3 bases and 2 bases respectively, with 7 bases between them. The CDR3 covers 13 residues. Germline V gene data show CDR1 as LNHDA and CDR2 as SQIVND (reference sequence). In DNA, the CDR3 is TGTGCCAGTAGTATGGGCCCAAACACTGAAGCTTTCTTT. Protein sequence: CASSMGPNTEAFF.

CDR3: CASSSYRTYEQYF. The CDR3 nucleotides read TGTGCCAGCAGCTCGTACCGAACCTACGAGCAGTACTTC. The chain couples TRBV7-6 to TRBJ2-7; D is unclear. Trimming cost V 4 bases and J 2 bases, with 9 bases left between them. The germline V gene has CDR1 SGHVS and CDR2 FNYEAQ. The CDR3 extends over 13 amino acids.

In its sample, this clonotype was seen many times. The rearrangement links TRBV27 to TRBJ1-5, with D perhaps TRBD1 (5 bases). Germline V gene data show CDR1 as MNHEY and CDR2 as SMNVEV (reference sequence). V gave up 6 bases and J gave up 1 base, with 19 bases separating them. This CDR3 is built from 17 residues. CDR3 nucleotides: TGTGCCAGCAGCCCCTTGTGGCAGGGCAGAAGCAATCAGCCCCAGCATTTT. Amino acids: CASSPLWQGRSNQPQHF.

This clonotype was seen at least ten times. The genes are TRBV20-1 and TRBJ1-2; D is ambiguous. Trimming took 6 bases from V and 0 from J, leaving 11 bases between them. This CDR3 region has 13 residues. Germline V gives CDR1 DFQATT, CDR2 SNEGSKA (reference sequence). The CDR3 DNA is TGCAGTGCCCCGGACGTATCTAACTATGGCTACACCTTC. Protein: CSAPDVSNYGYTF.

This clonotype was seen repeatedly, ten times or more. A much larger clone lies a single base off, so this may be a read error. This rearrangement joins TRBV27 to TRBJ2-7; D not resolved. The CDR3 extends over 12 amino acids. Germline lookup yields CDR1 MNHEY and CDR2 SMNVEV (reference sequence). The V gene lost 3 bases and the J gene lost 0 bases, with 3 bases spanning the gap. The CDR3 DNA reads as TGTGCCAGCAGTTTTAACTCCTACGAGCAGTACTTC. Protein: CASSFNSYEQYF.

This chain uses TRBV19 with TRBJ1-4; D is undetermined. This CDR3 has 16 amino acids. The germline CDR1 and CDR2 sequences are LNHDA and SQIVND (reference sequence). V shed 7 bases and J shed 5 bases, with 20 bases lying between them. The CDR3, as DNA: TGTGCCAGTAACCTAGAGAGACGGAGTAAAAATGAAAAACTGTTTTTT. It encodes CASNLERRSKNEKLFF.

This rearrangement joins TRBV3-1 to TRBJ1-6, with 8 bases fitting TRBD1. The trim removed 3 bases at V and 11 bases at J, leaving 9 bases unmatched. The length of the CDR3 is 15 residues. In germline, CDR1 is LGHDT, CDR2 YNNKEL (reference sequence). The CDR3 protein is CASSHRQGTLTPLHF. CDR3 in DNA: TGTGCCAGCAGCCACCGACAGGGGACTTTGACACCCCTCCACTTT.

This clonotype has more than one count but fewer than ten. This chain connects TRBV5-1 to TRBJ2-7; D perhaps matches TRBD1 (5 bases). Trimming pared 2 bases from V and 2 bases from J, leaving 11 bases between. The CDR3 covers 14 residues. Germline V gives CDR1 SGHRS, CDR2 YFSETQ. The CDR3 coding sequence is TGCGCCAGCAGCTTTCCAGGGAAGCCCTACGAGCAGTACTTC. It translates to CASSFPGKPYEQYF.

CDR3 bases: TGTGCCAGCAGCTTTTGGGACCCCTCTGGAAACACCATATATTTT. Its protein product is CASSFWDPSGNTIYF. The chain employs TRBV7-9 and TRBJ1-3; weak D call: TRBD1 (5 bases). With 3 bases removed from V and 0 bases from J, the gap between germline ends came to 9 bases. CDR1 and CDR2 (germline): SEHNR, FQNEAQ (reference sequence). The CDR3 length is 15 residues.

This clonotype was seen at least ten times. The chain links TRBV27 to TRBJ1-1; weak D call: TRBD1 (6 bases). The CDR3 spans 15 residues. V dropped 5 bases and J dropped 0 bases, with 13 bases sitting between them. Germline-derived CDR1 and CDR2 are MNHEY and SMNVEV (reference sequence). CDR3 in amino acids: CASSPSTGLNTEAFF. For the CDR3, the DNA is TGTGCCAGCAGTCCCTCGACAGGCTTGAACACTGAAGCTTTCTTT.

This clonotype was seen repeatedly, ten times or more. The chain links TRBV7-3 to TRBJ1-1; 9 bases line up with TRBD1. V lost 5 bases and J lost 3; bases outside the gene matches: 4. The CDR3 runs 14 residues. Germline assignment: CDR1 SGHTA and CDR2 FQGTGA. CDR3 sequence reads: CASSTTGGYTEAFF. The CDR3 bases are TGTGCCAGCAGCACGACAGGGGGATACACTGAAGCTTTCTTT.

A few counts support this clonotype. J is TRBJ2-2 and V is TRBV28; TRBD1 matches at 8 bases. The CDR3 has 13 residues. Germline CDR1 reads MDHEN; CDR2 reads SYDVKM. V shed 4 bases, J shed 9 bases, and the junction held 4 bases outside the gene matches. The chain's CDR3 is CASSSRGPWELFF. DNA of the CDR3: TGTGCCAGCAGTTCCAGGGGGCCGTGGGAGCTGTTTTTT. Looking up the rest from reference TRBV28 and TRBJ2-2 gives the full variable domain: DVKVTQSSRYLVKRTGEKVFLECVQDMDHENMFWYRQDPGLGLRLIYFSYDVKMKEKGDIPEGYSVSREKKERFSLILESASTNQTSMYLCASSSRGPWELFFGEGSRLTVL.

The rearrangement links TRBV29-1 to TRBJ1-2, with TRBD1 matching over 10 bases. After removal of 6 bases from V and 4 bases from J, the junction contained 5 bases not matched to a gene. This CDR3 spans 13 amino acids. Germline lookup yields CDR1 SQVTM and CDR2 ANQGSEA. CDR3 sequence reads: CSVLRTGGYGYTF. CDR3 DNA sequence: TGCAGCGTCCTAAGGACAGGGGGCTATGGCTACACCTTC.

The CDR3 sequence is CASSFEEGGRGTEAFF. Written as DNA, the CDR3 is TGCGCCAGCAGCTTCGAAGAAGGGGGCAGGGGAACTGAAGCTTTCTTT. The gene calls are TRBV5-1 and TRBJ1-1; 7 nucleotides line up with TRBD1. The CDR3 extends over 16 amino acids. The V and J ends lost 2 bases and 5 bases, in that order; junction bases with no gene match: 12. Germline values: CDR1 SGHRS, CDR2 YFSETQ.

This clonotype appeared many times. CDR3 region: CASSFLLSTGELFF. The CDR3 bases are TGTGCCAGCAGCTTCCTTCTTAGCACCGGGGAGCTGTTTTTT. The rearrangement uses TRBV11-3 and TRBJ2-2; no reliable D call. V dropped 3 bases and J dropped 4 bases, with 9 bases sitting between them. CDR1 is SGHNT, CDR2 YENEEA, per germline. This CDR3 region has 14 residues.

This clonotype was detected only a few times. V gene TRBV19 combines with J gene TRBJ2-2, with TRBD1 as a possible D gene (5 bases). The CDR3 has 13 residues. In germline, CDR1 is LNHDA, CDR2 SQIVND (reference sequence). V shed 9 bases and J shed 4 bases, with 12 bases lying between them. The CDR3 protein is CASSTEFTGELFF. CDR3 nucleotide sequence: TGTGCCAGCTCGACAGAGTTCACCGGGGAGCTGTTTTTT.

This clonotype has a handful of counts. The genes are TRBV27 and TRBJ2-3; TRBD1 is a possible D gene (5 bases). Germline values: CDR1 MNHEY, CDR2 SMNVEV (reference sequence). CDR3 length equals 16 residues. The V gene lost 5 bases and the J gene lost 5 bases, with 20 bases spanning the gap. This CDR3 is CASSPAQAFYGDTQYF. The DNA for the CDR3 is TGTGCCAGCAGTCCCGCACAGGCTTTCTATGGAGATACGCAGTATTTT.

This clonotype showed up just a few times. This chain joins TRBV5-1 and TRBJ1-2, with no clear D. V lost 2 bases, J lost 8 bases, and 13 bases lay in between. This CDR3 comprises 13 residues. CDR1 and CDR2 from the germline V gene are SGHRS and YFSETQ. CDR3 residues: CASSFLLGRGYTF. The CDR3 coding sequence is TGCGCCAGCAGCTTTCTGCTCGGAAGGGGCTACACCTTC.

Of note for this clonotype: A much larger clone differs from this one at a single base, so this may be a read error. The chain carries TRBV6-1 and TRBJ1-1; the match to TRBD1 covers 7 bases. The CDR3 has 14 residues. Germline assignment: CDR1 MNHNS and CDR2 SASEGT. The CDR3 sequence: CACRVTGTNTEAFF. In DNA form, the CDR3 reads TGTGCCTGCAGAGTGACAGGGACGAACACTGAAGCTTTCTTT.

In its sample, this clonotype was seen a few times. This chain connects TRBV27 to TRBJ2-7; a weak D match, TRBD2 (5 bases). V lost 3 bases, J lost 2 bases, and 20 bases lay in between. Germline CDR1 MNHEY, CDR2 SMNVEV (reference sequence). This CDR3 region has 17 residues. CDR3 sequence: CASSFGGVIAATYEQYF. CDR3 bases: TGTGCCAGCAGTTTTGGAGGTGTTATCGCAGCGACCTACGAGCAGTACTTC.

The chain joins TRBV24-1 to TRBJ2-1; D is unresolved. The CDR3 runs 16 residues. Trimming took 4 bases from V and 1 from J, leaving 13 bases between them. Germline V gene sequence: CDR1 KGHDR, CDR2 SFDVKD. This CDR3 reads CATSDPLQESYNEQFF. CDR3 nucleotides: TGTGCCACCAGTGACCCCTTGCAGGAGTCCTACAATGAGCAGTTCTTC.